This T cell receptor (beta chain) comes out of a study of T cells in tumors after PD-1 blockade. The overall study: Each patient got pembrolizumab 200 mg every 3 weeks or cemiplimab 350 mg every 2 weeks.

Regarding the study as a whole: Some novel exhausted tumor clones appeared in pre-treatment blood, suggesting peripheral recruitment.

V lost 3 bases and J 1 base, leaving 11 bases between the germline ends. The germline gives CDR1 DFQATT, CDR2 SNEGSKA (reference sequence). The CDR3 runs to 14 residues. Tumor or blood genomic DNA was sequenced, with inputs of roughly 616 ng to 6,004 ng. Worth noting for this clone: Antigen: not known.

Produced via immunoSEQ multiplex PCR; TCRdb's table is partial and in-frame only. Among fewer than 15,000 clones, about four fifths were seen once, and the ten largest hold about 22%. The sequence derives from a human donor with basal cell carcinoma. Sequenced here: PBMCs, sampled after anti-PD-1 treatment. The chain uses TRBV20-1 and TRBJ2-3; TRBD1 or TRBD2 may be the D gene (5 bases each). CDR3 sequence: CSASGPGRTDTQYF. In nucleotides, the CDR3 is TGCAGTGCTAGTGGCCCGGGACGCACAGATACGCAGTATTTT.